A selection of T cell receptor beta chains follows, all from one sample in a study of T cells in Graves' hyperthyroidism and ophthalmopathy. MiXCR was run by TCRdb on the multiplex PCR reads, yielding one entry per CDR3 protein. The sample carries 340,000 or so distinct CDR3 sequences, around 16% recorded once. Sequenced: blood. The source is a man under 40 with Graves' hyperthyroidism. Both conserved end residues are part of each CDR3. D genes are given only for firm matches. Where a row states a size, it is once, few, many or the class of an expanded clone; other rows omit it.

CDR3aa | CDR3nt | j_gene | abundance | v_gene | d_gene
CASGYFAGGYNEQFF | TGTGCTAGTGGTTATTTTGCGGGAGGGTACAATGAGCAGTTCTTC | TRBJ2-1 | few | TRBV12-5 | TRBD2
CAISSRDREIHEQYF | TGTGCCATCAGTTCCCGGGACAGGGAAATCCATGAGCAGTACTTC | TRBJ2-7 | NA | TRBV10-3 | TRBD1
CAWSTKRGFSSGNTIYF | TGTGCCTGGAGTACTAAGAGGGGGTTTAGCTCTGGAAACACCATATATTTT | TRBJ1-3 | few | TRBV30 | NA
CASSPAGSNQPQHF | TGTGCCAGCTCACCAGCCGGTAGCAATCAGCCCCAGCATTTT | TRBJ1-5 | NA | TRBV18 | NA
CSARTGTYEQYF | TGCAGTGCTAGAACGGGTACCTACGAGCAGTACTTC | TRBJ2-7 | NA | TRBV20-1 | NA
CASSGGGGTEAFF | TGTGCCAGCAGTGGGGGGGGAGGCACTGAAGCTTTCTTT | TRBJ1-1 | NA | TRBV2 | NA
CASSFAGVVGHEQYF | TGTGCCAGCAGTTTTGCGGGAGTTGTAGGGCACGAGCAGTACTTC | TRBJ2-7 | many | TRBV28 | TRBD2
CASSLSAGSFFYEQYF | TGTGCCAGCAGTTTATCGGCAGGGTCTTTCTTTTACGAGCAGTACTTC | TRBJ2-7 | many | TRBV27 | NA
CASSDGALSDNYGYTF | TGTGCCAGCAGTGACGGGGCGCTTTCTGATAACTATGGCTACACCTTC | TRBJ1-2 | many | TRBV6-1 | NA
CASSLLAGVQGEQFF | TGTGCCAGCAGCCTACTAGCGGGAGTCCAGGGTGAGCAGTTCTTC | TRBJ2-1 | many | TRBV7-9 | TRBD2
CASSFRQGSEKLFF | TGTGCCAGCAGTTTCCGACAGGGGAGTGAAAAACTGTTTTTT | TRBJ1-4 | many | TRBV12-3/TRBV12-4 | TRBD1
CASSLVGGDETQYF | TGTGCCAGCAGCTTAGTCGGAGGTGATGAGACCCAGTACTTC | TRBJ2-5 | many | TRBV7-9 | NA
CASSESWGAVDEKLFF | TGTGCCAGCAGTGAATCCTGGGGGGCTGTCGATGAAAAACTGTTTTTT | TRBJ1-4 | few | TRBV6-1 | NA